A selection of T cell receptor beta chains follows, all from one sample in a study of T cell clones after liver transplantation. Here immunoSEQ multiplex PCR was the method, and the copy in TCRdb shows in-frame clones only, minus some. The repertoire holds more than 95,000 clones, with 82% as singletons. This material consisted of CD4+ T cells from blood, taken before liver transplant. The receptor set was obtained from a human donor who received a liver transplant. CDR3s include the opening cysteine and the closing phenylalanine or tryptophan. A D gene is named only where the DNA matches it firmly. Clone size is shown for a subset of rows, as once, few, many or a class of expanded clone.

V gene	J gene	clone size	D gene	CDR3 protein	CDR3 DNA
TRBV5-8	TRBJ1-5	-	TRBD1	CASSSGTVPNQPQHF	TGTGCCAGCAGCTCAGGGACAGTTCCTAATCAGCCCCAGCATTTT
TRBV18	TRBJ2-5	-	TRBD2	CASSPFKAGAGETQYF	TGTGCCAGCTCACCATTCAAAGCGGGAGCTGGCGAGACCCAGTACTTC
TRBV7-8	TRBJ1-1	-	-	CASSRGRGTEAFF	TGTGCCAGCAGCCGGGGGAGAGGGACTGAAGCTTTCTTT
TRBV11-2	TRBJ1-1	-	-	CASSLVGGPTEAFF	TGTGCCAGCAGCTTAGTCGGGGGGCCCACTGAAGCTTTCTTT
TRBV7-2	TRBJ1-4	-	-	CASSLGVNVKLFF	TGTGCCAGCAGCTTAGGGGTGAATGTGAAACTGTTTTTT
TRBV11-2	TRBJ2-7	-	TRBD2	CASSPQAGGQYEQYF	TGTGCCAGCAGCCCCCAAGCGGGAGGCCAATACGAGCAGTACTTC
TRBV6-5	TRBJ2-3	-	-	CASSRGTVRTDTQYF	TGTGCCAGCAGCCGCGGGACAGTACGCACAGATACGCAGTATTTT
TRBV11-2	TRBJ1-5	-	-	CASSLQGFGNQPQHF	TGTGCCAGCAGCCTCCAGGGATTTGGCAATCAGCCCCAGCATTTT
TRBV15	TRBJ2-1	-	-	CATSRRGVNEQFF	TGTGCCACCAGCAGAAGAGGGGTCAATGAGCAGTTCTTC
TRBV7-3	TRBJ1-1	-	-	CASSLTFARINTEAFF	TGTGCCAGCAGCTTAACGTTCGCCAGGATAAACACTGAAGCTTTCTTT
TRBV6-5	TRBJ2-7	few	TRBD1	CASSSGTGPYEQYF	TGTGCCAGCAGTTCCGGGACAGGACCCTACGAGCAGTACTTC
TRBV2	TRBJ1-2	few	-	CASSGGRANYGYTF	TGTGCCAGCTCTGGGGGAAGGGCTAACTATGGCTACACCTTC
TRBV5-5	TRBJ1-5	few	TRBD1	CASSLTGTSNQPQHF	TGTGCCAGCAGCCTGACAGGGACTAGCAATCAGCCCCAGCATTTT
TRBV28	TRBJ2-3	-	-	CASSSQFDTQYF	TGTGCCAGCAGTTCCCAGTTTGATACGCAGTATTTT
TRBV5-8	TRBJ2-1	-	TRBD2	CASSPGTSRADEQFF	TGTGCCAGCAGCCCCGGGACTAGCAGGGCAGATGAGCAGTTCTTC
TRBV7-2	TRBJ2-1	-	TRBD2	CASSLGLLAGDNEQFF	TGTGCCAGCAGCTTAGGGTTGCTAGCGGGGGACAATGAGCAGTTCTTC
TRBV6-6	TRBJ2-5	-	-	CASTHERAKIQETQYF	TGTGCCAGCACCCACGAAAGAGCTAAGATACAAGAGACCCAGTACTTC
TRBV18	TRBJ1-6	-	-	CASSPAIRQSNSPLHF	TGTGCCAGCTCACCAGCCATAAGACAGTCCAATTCACCCCTCCACTTT
TRBV7-3	TRBJ2-7	-	-	CASSPGATAEQYF	TGTGCCAGCAGCCCAGGGGCAACCGCCGAGCAGTACTTC
TRBV6-4	TRBJ2-7	-	TRBD2	CASSVRLAGVYEQYF	TGTGCCAGCAGTGTCCGACTAGCGGGAGTTTACGAGCAGTACTTC
TRBV6-1	TRBJ1-2	-	-	CASSEARGGMSIGYTF	TGTGCCAGCAGTGAAGCGCGGGGGGGGATGTCTATTGGCTACACCTTC
TRBV12-5	TRBJ1-2	-	TRBD1	CASGLPVGQGGNYGYTF	TGTGCTAGTGGTTTGCCTGTAGGACAGGGAGGAAACTATGGCTACACCTTC
TRBV19	TRBJ2-7	-	-	CASSMKDSSYEQYF	TGTGCCAGTAGTATGAAGGACAGCTCCTACGAGCAGTACTTC
TRBV20-1	TRBJ2-5	-	-	CSARDERTQYF	TGCAGTGCTAGAGACGAAAGGACCCAGTACTTC